These 31 T cell receptor beta chains originate from one sample sequenced in a study of T cells in Graves' hyperthyroidism and ophthalmopathy. What was amplified from RNA transcripts were TCR beta CDR3 regions. First-round RT-PCR with HTBI primers amplified the TCR CDR3 region. MiXCR, run by TCRdb on the multiplex PCR reads, gives a single entry per CDR3 protein. The top ten hold about 9% of the sample, which has approximately 870,000 distinct CDR3 sequences, about 38% seen once. Sequencing was done on a sample of blood. The receptors were sampled from a man aged 18 to 29 with Graves' hyperthyroidism.

This clonotype was counted between two and nine times. The rearrangement joins TRBV7-8 to TRBJ2-2; either TRBD1 or TRBD2 may supply D (6 bases each). This CDR3 has 16 amino acids. V lost 1 base and J 4 bases, leaving 13 bases between the germline ends. From germline, CDR1 is SGHVS and CDR2 FQNEAQ. The CDR3 loop reads CASSLEGGTLTGELFF. The DNA for the CDR3 is TGTGCCAGCAGCTTAGAGGGGGGAACCCTCACCGGGGAGCTGTTTTTT.

This clonotype was observed at least ten times. The chain uses TRBV29-1 and TRBJ2-5, with 7 nucleotides matching TRBD1. Germline V gene data show CDR1 as SQVTM and CDR2 as ANQGSEA. Trimming took 4 bases from V and 5 from J; bases not matched to a gene: 13. CDR3 size: 15 residues. CDR3 amino acids: CSVALRDRVEETQYF. CDR3 bases: TGCAGCGTTGCCCTTAGAGACAGGGTGGAGGAGACCCAGTACTTC.

A note on this clonotype: A much more abundant neighbour one base away suggests this may be a read error. It is unclear where the CDR3 begins or ends on the DNA, so no DNA is shown, and the CDR3 is as TCRdb lists it. The chain employs TRBV5-1 and TRBJ1-2. Germline CDR1 SGHRS, CDR2 YFSETQ. The CDR3 is 14 residues long, ends included. The CDR3 is CASSGRLADYGCTF.

V is TRBV12-3 or TRBV12-4 and J is TRBJ2-7; TRBD1 matches at 11 bases. The length of the CDR3 is 13 residues. With 10 bases clipped from V and 6 bases from J, the junction kept 8 bases outside the gene matches. This CDR3 reads CATSWTGGSEQYF. DNA for the CDR3: TGTGCCACCAGCTGGACAGGGGGCTCCGAGCAGTACTTC.

J is TRBJ2-7 and V is TRBV29-1, with a possible D match to TRBD2 (5 bases). The CDR3 is made up of 11 amino acids. V lost 8 bases, J lost 5 bases, and 13 bases lay in between. Per the germline V gene, CDR1 is SQVTM and CDR2 is ANQGSEA. CDR3 in amino acids: CSLWGEDEQYF. The DNA of the CDR3 is TGCAGCTTATGGGGAGAGGACGAGCAGTACTTC.

In its sample, this clonotype was seen once. V usage is TRBV7-2 and J usage is TRBJ2-5; 8 bases are shared with TRBD2. J gave up 4 bases and V 4 bases, and 5 bases lay outside the gene matches. There are 14 residues in the CDR3. Germline V lookup: CDR1 SGHTA, CDR2 FQGNSA. The chain's CDR3 is CASSSVGGAETQYF. The CDR3 coding sequence is TGTGCCAGCAGCTCAGTCGGGGGGGCAGAGACCCAGTACTTC. Using reference TRBV7-2 and TRBJ2-5 for the parts outside the CDR3, the full variable domain is GAGVSQSPSNKVTEKGKDVELRCDPISGHTALYWYRQSLGQGLEFLIYFQGNSAPDKSGLPSDRFSAERTGGSVSTLTIQRTQQEDSAVYLCASSSVGGAETQYFGPGTRLLVL.

The gene calls are TRBV7-9 and TRBJ2-6, with TRBD2 as a possible D gene (6 bases). The V and J ends lost 3 bases and 8 bases respectively, with 11 bases between them. Germline assignment: CDR1 SEHNR and CDR2 FQNEAQ (reference sequence). This CDR3 region has 14 residues. In DNA, the CDR3 is TGTGCCAGCAGCTTTGGGGCGGGGACCAACGTCCTGACTTTC. Protein: CASSFGAGTNVLTF. Combining the CDR3 with reference TRBV7-9 and TRBJ2-6 gives the whole variable domain DTGVSQNPRHKITKRGQNVTFRCDPISEHNRLYWYRQTLGQGPEFLTYFQNEAQLEKSRLLSDRFSAERPKGSFSTLEIQRTEQGDSAMYLCASSFGAGTNVLTFGAGSRLTVL.

In its sample, this clonotype was seen a few times. The chain carries TRBV4-2 and TRBJ1-2; D remains ambiguous. Trimming removed 0 bases from V and 5 bases from J, with 10 bases in between. The CDR3 spans 14 residues. Germline CDR1 reads LGHNA; CDR2 reads YNFKEQ. The CDR3 region has the DNA TGTGCCAGCAGCCAAGATCTACGGGTTTATGGCTACACCTTC. Protein product: CASSQDLRVYGYTF.

Only a few counts were recorded for this clonotype. The chain carries TRBV7-3 and TRBJ1-1; TRBD1 agrees at 8 bases. Germline assignment: CDR1 SGHTA and CDR2 FQGTGA. V was pared by 0 bases and J by 6 bases, with 6 bases of the junction left unmatched. The length of the CDR3 is 15 residues. The DNA for the CDR3 is TGTGCCAGCAGCTTAACGGGCAGGGGGCGTTCTGAAGCTTTCTTT. It codes for CASSLTGRGRSEAFF.

CDR3 residues: CASSQTATENEKLFF. In DNA form, the CDR3 reads TGTGCCAGCAGCCAAACCGCGACAGAAAATGAAAAACTGTTTTTT. The chain carries TRBV14 and TRBJ1-4; tentatively, D is TRBD1 (5 bases). The CDR3 runs to 15 residues. Germline CDR1 reads SGHDN; CDR2 reads FVKESK. V was shortened by 2 bases and J by 5 bases, with 12 bases between the two germline ends.

This clonotype was seen only a few times. The chain links TRBV6-5 to TRBJ2-7; D possibly corresponds to TRBD1 (6 bases). The V end was cut by 7 bases, the J end by 3 bases, with 19 bases between. This CDR3 comprises 15 residues. The V gene's germline CDR1 is MNHEY and CDR2 SVGAGI. CDR3 loop: CASNPMAGVIYEQYF. CDR3 DNA sequence: TGTGCCAGCAACCCAATGGCAGGGGTAATCTACGAGCAGTACTTC.

The table lists this clonotype with a few counts. The rearrangement joins TRBV5-1 to TRBJ2-5; D not resolved. V shed 4 bases and J shed 0 bases, with 7 bases lying between them. The CDR3 is 13 residues long. The germline V gene has CDR1 SGHRS and CDR2 YFSETQ. CDR3 coding DNA: TGCGCCAGCAGCCCCTTTGACCAAGAGACCCAGTACTTC. It translates to CASSPFDQETQYF.

This clonotype has a count of ten or more. The chain has TRBV24-1 and TRBJ1-1; D is unclear. The CDR3 consists of 12 residues. Trimming removed 9 bases from V and 0 bases from J, with 7 bases in between. Per the germline V gene, CDR1 is KGHDR and CDR2 is SFDVKD. CDR3 nucleotides: TGTGCCACCCGCAGGATGAACACTGAAGCTTTCTTT. Protein sequence: CATRRMNTEAFF.

The V gene is TRBV24-1, the J gene TRBJ1-1; D is uncertain. This CDR3 comprises 15 residues. Germline V gives CDR1 KGHDR, CDR2 SFDVKD. Trimming removed 3 bases at V and 4 bases at J, with 14 bases between. This chain's CDR3 is CATSDPGERRTEAFF. CDR3 DNA: TGTGCCACCAGTGATCCTGGGGAACGGCGCACTGAAGCTTTCTTT.

The chain employs TRBV7-9 and TRBJ2-7; 10 nucleotides line up with TRBD1. The CDR3 consists of 14 residues. J lost 5 bases, V lost 6 bases, and 7 bases had no gene match. Germline CDR1 and CDR2: SEHNR and FQNEAQ (reference sequence). In DNA, the CDR3 is TGTGCCAGCAGGGAAGCGGGACAGGGGAACGAGCAGTACTTC. Translated: CASREAGQGNEQYF. Supplemented by reference TRBV7-9 and TRBJ2-7, the full variable domain reads DTGVSQNPRHKITKRGQNVTFRCDPISEHNRLYWYRQTLGQGPEFLTYFQNEAQLEKSRLLSDRFSAERPKGSFSTLEIQRTEQGDSAMYLCASREAGQGNEQYFGPGTRLTVT.

This clonotype appeared once. The rearrangement uses TRBV12-3 or TRBV12-4 and TRBJ2-7, with D unresolved. V lost 5 bases and J lost 4, with 18 bases in between. CDR3 length: 15 amino acids. This CDR3 reads CASSPRSRLGYEQYF. The DNA of the CDR3 is TGTGCCAGCAGTCCCCGTAGCCGATTGGGGTACGAGCAGTACTTC.

Note on this clonotype: This CDR3 is missing its conserved last phenylalanine or tryptophan, likely due to a read error. J is TRBJ2-5 and V is TRBV15, with D perhaps matching TRBD1 or TRBD2 (5 bases each). Germline V gene data show CDR1 as LNHNV and CDR2 as YYDKDF (reference sequence). Trimming pared 2 bases from V and 5 bases from J, leaving 15 bases between. CDR3 length: 15 amino acids. CDR3 coding DNA: TGTGCCACCAGCAGAAATGACGAGGGACGGGAGACCCAGTACCTC. Its protein is CATSRNDEGRETQYL.

The rearrangement joins TRBV19 to TRBJ1-4; TRBD1 is a possible D gene (5 bases). This CDR3 contains 15 residues. Germline V lookup: CDR1 LNHDA, CDR2 SQIVND (reference sequence). The V gene lost 3 bases and the J gene lost 7 bases, with 15 bases spanning the gap. CDR3 amino acids: CASSIGGTEGEKLFF. CDR3 in DNA: TGTGCCAGTAGTATCGGCGGGACCGAAGGTGAAAAACTGTTTTTT.

This sequence joins TRBV2 and TRBJ2-5; 11 nucleotides match TRBD2. With V trimmed by 8 bases and J by 8 bases, 7 bases remained unmatched. This CDR3 has 13 residues. In germline, CDR1 is SNHLY, CDR2 FYNNEI. CDR3 DNA: TGTGCCAGCGGGGGACTAGCGGACAACACCCAGTACTTC. This translates into CASGGLADNTQYF.

This clonotype was observed a few times. This chain links TRBV4-1 with TRBJ1-1, with D uncertain. Trimming cost V 0 bases and J 0 bases, with 5 bases left between them. The CDR3 totals 14 residues. Per germline, CDR1 MGHRA and CDR2 YSYEKL. CDR3 coding DNA: TGCGCCAGCAGCCAAGACGTCATGAACACTGAAGCTTTCTTT. This codes for CASSQDVMNTEAFF.

With regard to this clonotype: The junction and the germline gene differ at one end; a read error may be behind it. The rearrangement uses TRBV7-3 and TRBJ1-2; 9 nucleotides match TRBD1. Germline CDR1 reads SGHTA; CDR2 reads FQGTGA. The CDR3 is 15 residues long. CDR3 nucleotides: TGCGCCAGCAGCCCCGGGACAGGGAAGCGGTATGGCTACACCTTC. This gives the protein CASSPGTGKRYGYTF.

This clonotype was detected only a few times. The rearrangement uses TRBV9 and TRBJ2-5, with D possibly being TRBD1 (5 bases). V was trimmed by 3 bases and J by 0 bases, leaving 9 bases between them. The CDR3 runs 14 residues. Germline lookup yields CDR1 SGDLS and CDR2 YYNGEE. The CDR3 nucleotides are TGTGCCAGCAGCGGTGGACAAGACCAAGAGACCCAGTACTTC. Its protein product is CASSGGQDQETQYF.

This clonotype was counted ten times or more. In DNA, the CDR3 is TGCAGTGCTTTTCCAGGAGAGGGAGATGCCTACGAGCAGTACTTC. Amino acid sequence: CSAFPGEGDAYEQYF. This chain links TRBV20-1 with TRBJ2-7, with a possible D match to TRBD2 (5 bases). V was cut by 5 bases and J by 2 bases, with 19 bases left in between. This CDR3 contains 15 residues. The germline V gene encodes CDR1 DFQATT and CDR2 SNEGSKA (reference sequence).

This clonotype was counted at least ten times. V usage is TRBV13 and J usage is TRBJ1-2; unclear D gene. Trimming stripped 2 bases from V and 7 bases from J, with 5 bases between. This CDR3 is 11 amino acids long. Per the germline V gene, CDR1 is PRHDT and CDR2 is FYEKMQ (reference sequence). The CDR3 DNA follows: TGTGCCAGCAGCTTAAAGTCTGGCTACACCTTC. Translated, it gives CASSLKSGYTF. The full variable domain, in which reference TRBV13 and TRBJ1-2 provide the parts outside the CDR3, is AAGVIQSPRHLIKEKRETATLKCYPIPRHDTVYWYQQGPGQDPQFLISFYEKMQSDKGSIPDRFSAQQFSDYHSELNMSSLELGDSALYFCASSLKSGYTFGSGTRLTVV.

This clonotype was recorded once. The CDR3 does not end in the conserved phenylalanine or tryptophan, so this is likely a read error. The chain couples TRBV5-1 to TRBJ2-5; a possible D gene is TRBD1 (5 bases). Germline V CDR1 and CDR2: SGHRS, YFSETQ. The CDR3 runs to 15 residues. The germline V and J ends were trimmed by 3 bases and 2 bases, with 14 bases remaining between them. The CDR3 bases are TGCGCCAGCAGCTCGGTGACAGTCACACAAGAGACCCAGTACCTC. It specifies CASSSVTVTQETQYL.

The V and J genes are TRBV10-3 and TRBJ1-6, with D perhaps matching TRBD1 (6 bases). The CDR3 contains 13 residues. CDR1 is ENHRY, CDR2 SYGVKD, per germline. With 7 bases removed from V and 5 bases from J, the gap between germline ends came to 9 bases. The DNA of the CDR3 is TGTGCCATCAAGGACAGCAATAATTCACCCCTCCACTTT. Translated, it gives CAIKDSNNSPLHF.

This clonotype was picked up many times. This chain connects TRBV2 to TRBJ2-2; TRBD2 aligns across 13 bases. The CDR3 is 16 amino acids. J was trimmed by 5 bases and V by 10 bases; bases with no gene match: 10. Germline lookup yields CDR1 SNHLY and CDR2 FYNNEI. This chain's CDR3 is CATQTSGRSGTGELFF. In DNA form, the CDR3 reads TGTGCCACCCAGACTAGCGGGAGGTCTGGGACCGGGGAGCTGTTTTTT.

The V call is TRBV5-6, the J call TRBJ2-2; TRBD1 matches 11 bases. The CDR3 contains 14 residues. V dropped 3 bases and J dropped 7; count of bases not matched to a gene: 2. CDR1 is SGHDT and CDR2 is YYEEEE in the germline V gene. CDR3 protein: CASSWDRGSGELFF. CDR3 DNA: TGTGCCAGCAGCTGGGACAGGGGGAGCGGGGAGCTGTTTTTT.

In its sample, this clonotype was seen many times. The chain joins TRBV7-6 to TRBJ1-2; D possibly corresponds to TRBD1 (6 bases). Deletions cut 0 bases from V and 8 bases from J, with 13 bases between. CDR3 size: 14 residues. CDR1 SGHVS and CDR2 FNYEAQ come from the germline V gene. The CDR3 bases are TGTGCCAGCAGCTTAGCGGCAGGGGCAGGAGGCTACACCTTC. Residues: CASSLAAGAGGYTF.

The CDR3 sequence: CATSSLIGGELFF. The CDR3 DNA is TGTGCCACCAGCAGCTTAATAGGCGGGGAGCTGTTTTTT. V is TRBV15 and J is TRBJ2-2; no clear D gene. In germline, CDR1 is LNHNV, CDR2 YYDKDF (reference sequence). V lost 3 bases to trimming and J lost 7 bases, with 9 bases between them. This CDR3 contains 13 residues.

The gene calls are TRBV7-3 and TRBJ2-7; TRBD1 aligns across 10 bases. Germline CDR1 and CDR2: SGHTA and FQGTGA. The CDR3 runs 13 residues. J lost 6 bases, V lost 8 bases, and 7 bases had no gene match. The CDR3 loop is CASVGTGVTEQYF. The DNA for the CDR3 is TGTGCCAGCGTCGGGACAGGGGTGACCGAGCAGTACTTC.